This TCR beta chain was recorded in a study of Ad26.COV2.S vaccination and SARS-CoV-2 variants. Study context: COV1001, an Ad26.COV2.S trial, supplied this vaccine-arm donor.

Trimming took 4 bases from V and 8 from J; bases not matched to a gene: 14. Germline CDR1 is SGHDN and CDR2 is FVKESK. There are 16 residues in the CDR3. Sequencing used immunoSEQ multiplex PCR; TCRdb keeps in-frame clones, though not all of them. This sample carries 350,000 to 400,000 clones, 89% of them seen once, and the ten largest clones take approximately 1.9%. Noted treatment: some 20 received Ad26.COV2.S at low or high dose, single or two shots; roughly five received placebo; per-sample allocation not given. It was on day 63 after the first vaccine or placebo injection that samples were taken.

The chain uses TRBV14 and TRBJ2-1; the match to TRBD2 covers 7 bases. The material was peripheral blood, obtained in a trial of Ad26.COV2.S vaccine versus placebo. This receptor was obtained from a person between 18 and 60 years old who received the Ad26.COV2.S COVID-19 vaccine or a placebo. CDR3 amino acids: CASSRSGLYWMDEQFF. The DNA of the CDR3 is TGTGCCAGCAGCCGTTCGGGACTATACTGGATGGATGAGCAGTTCTTC.